This T cell receptor beta chain was identified during a study of blood T cell repertoires in COVID-19. This clone was detected once. The V segment lost 0 bases and the J segment 4 bases; nucleotides outside the gene matches: 11. The V gene's germline CDR1 is LGHNA and CDR2 YNFKEQ. The CDR3 runs 19 residues. The data were produced by immunoSEQ multiplex PCR, yet TCRdb's version contains in-frame clones alone and is incomplete. The sample holds approximately 200,000 clones; roughly 85% are singletons and the top ten take around 5.2%. Source material: peripheral blood. The receptor was isolated from a woman aged 30 to 39 with acute or convalescent COVID-19. This chain connects TRBV4-2 to TRBJ2-2; 10 bases line up with TRBD2. Here the CDR3 DNA reads TGTGCCAGCAGCCAAGAGGCCAGCGGGAGGGCCTTGGGCACCGGGGAGCTGTTTTTT. Amino acid sequence: CASSQEASGRALGTGELFF.